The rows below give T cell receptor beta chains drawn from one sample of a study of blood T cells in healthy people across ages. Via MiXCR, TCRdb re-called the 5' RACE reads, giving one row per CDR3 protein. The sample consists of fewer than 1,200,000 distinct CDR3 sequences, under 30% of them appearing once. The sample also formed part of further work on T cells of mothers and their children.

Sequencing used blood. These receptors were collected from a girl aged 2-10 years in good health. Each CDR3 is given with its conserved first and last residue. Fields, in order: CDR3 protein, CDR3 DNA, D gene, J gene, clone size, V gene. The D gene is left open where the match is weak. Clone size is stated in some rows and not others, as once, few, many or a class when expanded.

CASSPKRRSATNEKLFF,TGCGCCAGCAGCCCAAAACGACGTTCTGCAACTAATGAAAAACTGTTTTTT,-,TRBJ1-4,few,TRBV5-1
CASSLSYGAAFSYEQYF,TGTGCCAGCAGTTTATCCTATGGGGCAGCTTTCTCCTACGAGCAGTACTTC,-,TRBJ2-7,-,TRBV27
CASSQVPGFEKLFF,TGTGCCAGCAGCCAAGTTCCTGGATTTGAAAAACTGTTTTTT,-,TRBJ1-4,few,TRBV14
CASSAKGGGRTGGEAFF,TGTGCCAGCAGCGCGAAAGGAGGTGGTAGGACAGGGGGTGAAGCTTTCTTT,TRBD1,TRBJ1-1,-,TRBV7-9
CTTSKTGGFNQPQHF,TGTACCACATCAAAAACAGGGGGCTTTAATCAGCCCCAGCATTTT,TRBD1,TRBJ1-5,few,TRBV12-3/TRBV12-4
CASSRREASSTDTQYF,TGCGCCAGCAGCCGGCGGGAAGCGAGTAGCACAGATACGCAGTATTTT,-,TRBJ2-3,few,TRBV5-1
CASSNAGGVNTQYF,TGTGCCAGCAGCAACGCGGGAGGGGTGAATACGCAGTATTTT,TRBD2,TRBJ2-3,few,TRBV7-3
CASRDPGYNEQFF,TGTGCCAGCAGAGACCCAGGGTACAATGAGCAGTTCTTC,-,TRBJ2-1,few,TRBV28
CASSYLGGDTDTQYF,TGTGCCAGCAGCTACCTTGGGGGCGATACAGATACGCAGTATTTT,-,TRBJ2-3,-,TRBV4-2
CASSSLAIMREETQYF,TGTGCCAGCAGCTCCTTGGCCATAATGAGGGAGGAGACCCAGTACTTC,-,TRBJ2-5,-,TRBV7-2
CASSRPRAGYTF,TGTGCCAGCAGCCGGCCCAGGGCAGGCTACACCTTC,-,TRBJ1-2,few,TRBV12-3/TRBV12-4
CASSRRQGQSSYNEQFF,TGTGCCAGCAGCAGAAGACAGGGTCAGAGCTCCTACAATGAGCAGTTCTTC,-,TRBJ2-1,-,TRBV21-1
CASSLYPPGQLLDTEAFF,TGTGCCAGCAGTTTATATCCTCCAGGGCAACTTCTGGACACTGAAGCTTTCTTT,-,TRBJ1-1,few,TRBV28
CSAVRDRVTGELFF,TGCAGTGCCGTCCGGGACAGGGTCACCGGGGAGCTGTTTTTT,TRBD1,TRBJ2-2,few,TRBV20-1
CAGSFIVPGRTEAFF,TGTGCCGGCAGCTTTATAGTCCCCGGGAGGACTGAAGCTTTCTTT,-,TRBJ1-1,-,TRBV7-2
CASSQDLGASKTQYF,TGCGCCAGCAGCCAAGACCTCGGGGCGTCGAAGACCCAGTACTTC,-,TRBJ2-5,few,TRBV4-1
CASAPGPGTGYGYQETQYF,TGTGCCAGCGCTCCAGGCCCGGGGACAGGGTACGGGTACCAAGAGACCCAGTACTTC,TRBD1,TRBJ2-5,few,TRBV7-8
CASSHDLAPYEQYF,TGTGCCAGCAGCCACGATCTAGCCCCCTACGAGCAGTACTTC,-,TRBJ2-7,few,TRBV11-2
CASSFLGTDYNEQFF,TGTGCCAGCAGCTTTTTAGGGACAGACTACAATGAGCAGTTCTTC,TRBD1,TRBJ2-1,-,TRBV7-2
CASSLTVASEAFF,TGTGCCAGCAGTTTGACAGTTGCCTCTGAAGCTTTCTTT,-,TRBJ1-1,-,TRBV27
CASSIDINQPQHF,TGCGCCAGCTCTATCGACATAAATCAGCCCCAGCATTTT,-,TRBJ1-5,-,TRBV4-1